This TCR beta chain was found in a study of T-cell memory formation after mild COVID-19. Study-level results: Mainly CM and EM harbored the contracting CD4+ clones; mainly EMRA harbored the CD8+ ones. Whether second-wave clones peaking at day 37 were SARS-CoV-2 specific went unconfirmed.

On this clonotype itself: Its antigen is as yet unknown.

This CDR3 contains 15 residues. CDR1 and CDR2 (germline): SGHNT, YENEEA. V dropped 8 bases and J dropped 3; count of bases not matched to a gene: 7. One entry per CDR3 protein results from TCRdb running MiXCR on the 5' RACE reads. The sample holds 170,000 or so distinct CDR3 sequences, around a third seen once. The V and J genes are TRBV11-3 and TRBJ2-2; TRBD1 matches at 9 bases. The receptor's source is an adult woman who had mild COVID-19 (a few samples of this study predate the infection). Cell type and time point are not known. The sample comprised PBMCs or a T cell subset sorted from them (not recorded which). CDR3 amino acids: CASEGQGMDTGELFF. The CDR3 DNA reads TGTGCCAGCGAAGGACAGGGGATGGACACCGGGGAGCTGTTTTTT.